The next 28 T cell receptor beta chains were all read from a single sample in a study of T cell clonality in common variable immunodeficiency. Clones were read by immunoSEQ multiplex PCR, and TCRdb kept only the in-frame ones, dropping some. There are approximately 81,000 clones in the sample, none observed a single time. Source material: peripheral blood mononuclear cells. The origin of the receptors is a person aged 18 to 75 in good health.

This clone was counted at least ten times. The CDR3 goes on 3 residues after the read ends, and that part is filled in from the germline J gene. The chain recombines TRBV20-1 with TRBJ2-3; maybe TRBD2 (6 bases). V was cut by 1 base and J by 5 bases, with 10 bases left in between. The germline gives CDR1 DFQATT, CDR2 SNEGSKA (reference sequence). The CDR3 covers 13 residues. CDR3 DNA (partial): TGCAGTGCTAGAGCGGGAGCGGGAGATACG. Its translation: CSARAGAGDT. The entire CDR3 protein is CSARAGAGDTQYF.

This clone was observed many times. The read comes to an end 3 residues before the CDR3 does, leaving the germline J gene to fill in the end. This chain joins TRBV20-1 and TRBJ2-7, with D tentatively TRBD1 (6 bases). The CDR3 extends over 14 amino acids. Germline V gives CDR1 DFQATT, CDR2 SNEGSKA (reference sequence). The V end was cut by 0 bases, the J end by 1 base, with 10 bases between. CDR3 DNA, as far as it was read: TGCAGTGCTAGAGAGGTGACAGGTTCCTACGAG. Translating gives CSAREVTGSYE. The complete CDR3 sequence is CSAREVTGSYEQYF.

This clone was seen ten or more times. The read gets to within 3 residues of the CDR3 end, and the germline J gene fills in the rest. The chain uses TRBV11-2 and TRBJ2-2; D assignment may be TRBD1 or TRBD2 (6 bases each). CDR1 and CDR2 (germline): SGHAT, FQNNGV. Trimming pared 4 bases from V and 5 bases from J, leaving 14 bases between. The CDR3 has 15 amino acids. CDR3 DNA, as far as it was read: TGTGCCAGCAGCTCTGTACAGGGAGGTACCGGGGAG. Translation: CASSSVQGGTGE. In full, the CDR3 is CASSSVQGGTGELFF.

This clone was seen repeatedly, ten times or more. From the germline J gene comes the end of the CDR3, since the read stops 3 residues before it. The rearrangement uses TRBV20-1 and TRBJ2-7; TRBD2 aligns across 10 bases. The V gene's germline CDR1 is DFQATT and CDR2 SNEGSKA (reference sequence). The trim removed 5 bases at V and 0 bases at J, leaving 4 bases unmatched. The CDR3 spans 14 residues. This CDR3 reads CSAPGLAASYEQYF. The CDR3 bases that were read are TGCAGTGCTCCCGGACTAGCGGCCTCCTACGAG.

A remark on this clone: With the read ending 3 residues before the CDR3 end, the germline J gene is used to fill in that end. This rearrangement joins TRBV7-2 to TRBJ2-5; D is unclear. V lost 4 bases, J lost 6 bases, and 9 bases lay in between. Germline values: CDR1 SGHTA, CDR2 FQGNSA. The CDR3 extends over 12 amino acids. The CDR3 is CASSSYNKTQYF. CDR3 DNA, as far as it was read: TGTGCCAGCAGCTCATACAATAAGACC.

This clone was detected many times. The sequence runs out 3 residues before the end of the CDR3; the remainder is reconstructed from the germline J gene. The chain employs TRBV6-2 or TRBV6-3 and TRBJ1-2; the match to TRBD1 covers 7 bases. The CDR3 has 15 residues. CDR1 MNHEY and CDR2 SVGEGT come from the germline V gene. V trimming: 2 bases; J trimming: 6 bases; junction bases outside the gene matches: 9. This CDR3 reads CASSYGRQGADGYTF. The CDR3 bases that were read are TGTGCCAGCAGTTACGGGCGACAGGGCGCGGATGGC.

This clone was found many times. The read stops 3 residues short of the end of the CDR3; the missing end is completed from the germline J gene. The V gene is TRBV5-1, the J gene TRBJ2-5; 9 bases are shared with TRBD2. The CDR3 spans 18 residues. Unmatched junction bases numbered 10, after V lost 1 base and J lost 0 bases. From germline, CDR1 is SGHRS and CDR2 YFSETQ. This CDR3 reads CASSLSYGGRDYQETQYF. CDR3 DNA (partial): TGCGCCAGCAGCTTGTCCTATGGCGGGAGGGACTACCAAGAGACC.

This clone appeared many times. The CDR3 extends 3 residues past the end of the read, so its final part is completed from the germline J gene. The rearrangement uses TRBV5-5 and TRBJ2-2; D is perhaps TRBD2 (6 bases). The CDR3 spans 14 residues. The V gene lost 1 base and the J gene lost 5 bases, with 9 bases spanning the gap. The germline V gene has CDR1 SGHKS and CDR2 YYEKEE (reference sequence). The CDR3 sequence is CASSLRDWTGELFF. Incomplete CDR3 DNA: TGTGCCAGCAGCTTGCGGGACTGGACCGGGGAG.

In its sample, this clone was seen many times. The read ends 3 residues shy of where the CDR3 ends; the end is completed using the germline J gene. The genes are TRBV20-1 and TRBJ2-4; no definite D call. The CDR3 is 15 amino acids. Trimming cost V 2 bases and J 0 bases, with 11 bases left between them. Germline V gene data show CDR1 as DFQATT and CDR2 as SNEGSKA (reference sequence). CDR3 DNA, as far as it was read: TGCAGTGCTAGAAAGGGCAGCACAGCCAAAAACATT. Translation gives CSARKGSTAKNI. Given in full, the CDR3 is CSARKGSTAKNIQYF.

Ten or more counts support this clone. The read ends 3 residues shy of where the CDR3 ends; the end is completed using the germline J gene. This chain uses TRBV2 with TRBJ1-5; a weak D match, TRBD1 (5 bases). Trimming stripped 0 bases from V and 2 bases from J, with 14 bases between. The CDR3 sequence is 17 residues long. The germline gives CDR1 SNHLY, CDR2 FYNNEI. CDR3: CASSEAGNRMGNQPQHF. The CDR3 bases that were read are TGTGCCAGCAGTGAAGCGGGGAACAGGATGGGCAATCAGCCC.

This clone was observed at least ten times. The read terminates 3 residues ahead of where the CDR3 ends, so the germline J gene completes it. The J gene is TRBJ1-1, the V gene TRBV14; possible D gene TRBD1, 5 bases. CDR1 SGHDN and CDR2 FVKESK come from the germline V gene. CDR3 length: 15 amino acids. The V end was cut by 0 bases, the J end by 6 bases, with 14 bases between. The CDR3 sequence is CASSQESGPWAEAFF. The sequenced part of the CDR3 DNA is TGTGCCAGCAGCCAAGAATCAGGGCCTTGGGCTGAA. Complete variable domain (other parts from reference TRBV14 and TRBJ1-1): EAGVTQFPSHSVIEKGQTVTLRCDPISGHDNLYWYRRVMGKEIKFLLHFVKESKQDESGMPNNRFLAERTGGTYSTLKVQPAELEDSGVYFCASSQESGPWAEAFFGQGTRLTVV.

This clone was seen many times. The sequenced fragment ends 3 residues before the CDR3 boundary, so the rest is inferred from the germline J gene. The rearrangement uses TRBV18 and TRBJ1-4; perhaps TRBD1 as D (5 bases). This CDR3 contains 15 residues. Germline loops: CDR1 KGHSH, CDR2 LQKENI. V was cut by 2 bases and J by 3 bases, with 10 bases left in between. The CDR3 sequence: CASSPLTEPNEKLFF. The sequenced CDR3 bases are TGTGCCAGCTCACCATTGACAGAACCTAATGAAAAA.

This clone has at least ten counts. Read data end 3 residues before the CDR3 end; the end is taken from the germline J gene. The V call is TRBV24-1, the J call TRBJ1-2; tentatively, D is TRBD1 (5 bases). Germline values: CDR1 KGHDR, CDR2 SFDVKD. The CDR3 has 13 amino acids. Trimming left V 7 bases short and J 4 bases short, with 12 bases between. CDR3 sequence reads: CATRGAGSYGYTF. Incomplete CDR3 DNA: TGTGCCACCAGGGGCGCAGGGTCCTATGGC.

This clone was recorded many times. The CDR3 end falls 3 residues outside the read, so it is completed with the germline J gene. The gene calls are TRBV19 and TRBJ2-2; maybe TRBD1 (5 bases). V was trimmed by 0 bases and J by 4 bases, leaving 9 bases between them. The CDR3 runs to 15 residues. Germline lookup yields CDR1 LNHDA and CDR2 SQIVND (reference sequence). CDR3 DNA, as far as it was read: TGTGCCAGTAGTATAGAGGGAAGGGGCACCGGGGAG. Translated, it gives CASSIEGRGTGE. The full CDR3 protein is CASSIEGRGTGELFF.

This clone was observed at least ten times. The read comes to an end 3 residues before the CDR3 does, leaving the germline J gene to fill in the end. The J gene is TRBJ2-7, the V gene TRBV18, with TRBD1 as a possible D gene (6 bases). The CDR3 has 15 residues. V was cut by 2 bases and J by 2 bases, with 13 bases left in between. Per the germline V gene, CDR1 is KGHSH and CDR2 is LQKENI. The DNA read from the CDR3 is TGTGCCAGCTCACCAGAACAGGGAGTTGCCTACGAG. Encoded protein: CASSPEQGVAYE. The whole CDR3 is CASSPEQGVAYEQYF. The full variable domain, with the rest looked up from reference TRBV18 and TRBJ2-7, is NAGVMQNPRHLVRRRGQEARLRCSPMKGHSHVYWYRQLPEEGLKFMVYLQKENIIDESGMPKERFSAEFPKEGPSILRIQQVVRGDSAAYFCASSPEQGVAYEQYFGPGTRLTVT.

This clone was counted many times. The CDR3 goes on 3 residues after the read ends, and that part is filled in from the germline J gene. The chain links TRBV27 to TRBJ2-5, with D unresolved. The CDR3 spans 13 residues. Germline assignment: CDR1 MNHEY and CDR2 SMNVEV (reference sequence). V lost 2 bases to trimming and J lost 7 bases, with 11 bases between them. The covered CDR3 bases are TGTGCCAGCAGTTTAAGCCGTCTAGGGACC. Protein product: CASSLSRLGT. The whole CDR3 sequence is CASSLSRLGTQYF.

This clone was picked up a small number of times. The covered CDR3 bases are TGTGCCAGCAGCCCCGAGACTAGCGAGCAGGTCGTAGGGACC. Amino acid sequence: CASSPETSEQVVGT. The entire CDR3 protein is CASSPETSEQVVGTQYF. The genes are TRBV4-2 and TRBJ2-5; 8 bases are a match to TRBD2. The read halts 3 residues ahead of the CDR3 end, with the missing end drawn from the germline J gene. CDR1 is LGHNA and CDR2 is YNFKEQ in the germline V gene. V gave up 4 bases and J gave up 7 bases; unmatched junction bases: 17. The CDR3 totals 17 residues.

This clone has ten or more counts. The sequence runs out 3 residues before the end of the CDR3; the remainder is reconstructed from the germline J gene. The rearrangement joins TRBV5-6 to TRBJ2-5; D unresolved. The CDR3 is 14 residues long. Germline V gives CDR1 SGHDT, CDR2 YYEEEE. Trimming shortened V by 0 bases and J by 1 base, and 7 bases separated the two germline ends. CDR3 sequence reads: CASSLESGQETQYF. The covered CDR3 bases are TGTGCCAGCAGCTTGGAATCGGGCCAAGAGACC.

The sample holds a few counts of this clone. The read ends 3 residues early relative to the CDR3; the germline J gene fills the gap. V gene TRBV19 combines with J gene TRBJ1-3; the D gene is possibly TRBD1 (5 bases). The CDR3 sequence is 14 residues long. Germline CDR1 is LNHDA and CDR2 is SQIVND (reference sequence). Deletions cut 3 bases from V and 2 bases from J, with 8 bases between. CDR3 DNA (partial): TGTGCCAGTAGTATCGCCAGGGCTGGAAACACC. Protein product: CASSIARAGNT. The whole CDR3 protein is CASSIARAGNTIYF.

This clone was observed many times. Read coverage stops 3 residues before the CDR3 terminus; the germline J gene supplies the remainder. The V gene is TRBV7-8, the J gene TRBJ2-7; the match to TRBD1 covers 9 bases. V was pared by 5 bases and J by 5 bases, with 10 bases of the junction left unmatched. Germline V lookup: CDR1 SGHVS, CDR2 FQNEAQ. The CDR3 is 15 amino acids. Here the CDR3 reads CASSPRRTGVDEQYF. CDR3 bases read: TGTGCCAGCAGCCCGCGTAGGACAGGGGTCGACGAG.

This clone has a count of ten or more. The read terminates 3 residues ahead of where the CDR3 ends, so the germline J gene completes it. This rearrangement joins TRBV12-3 or TRBV12-4 to TRBJ2-3, with D perhaps matching TRBD2 (7 bases). This CDR3 has 15 residues. The V end was cut by 8 bases, the J end by 1 base, with 16 bases between. The sequenced CDR3 bases are TGTGCCAGCTGGAGGGGAGGGGGGGGCACAGATACG. This translates into CASWRGGGGTDT. The whole CDR3 is CASWRGGGGTDTQYF.

This clone was observed at least ten times. The read terminates 3 residues ahead of where the CDR3 ends, so the germline J gene completes it. V usage is TRBV27 and J usage is TRBJ2-6; D perhaps matches TRBD2 (6 bases). CDR3 length: 16 residues. Trimming pared 5 bases from V and 0 bases from J, leaving 11 bases between. Germline loops: CDR1 MNHEY, CDR2 SMNVEV (reference sequence). This CDR3 is CASSRMGGSGANVLTF. Partial CDR3 DNA: TGTGCCAGCAGTCGGATGGGGGGCTCTGGGGCCAACGTC.

Many counts were recorded for this clone. The missing CDR3 end, 3 residues past where the read stops, is filled in from the germline J gene. The chain is built from TRBV20-1 and TRBJ1-4; D might be TRBD1 (6 bases). Trimming stripped 7 bases from V and 4 bases from J, with 28 bases between. CDR3 length equals 18 residues. The germline V gene encodes CDR1 DFQATT and CDR2 SNEGSKA (reference sequence). The part of the CDR3 DNA that was read is TGCAGTGTCGTAGAAGAAGTCGCAGGGGAAATAGGTAATGAAAAA. Protein sequence: CSVVEEVAGEIGNEK. From start to end, the CDR3 is CSVVEEVAGEIGNEKLFF.

In its sample, this clone was seen many times. Sequencing ends 3 residues short of the CDR3 end; the germline J gene provides the rest. V and J are TRBV29-1 and TRBJ2-3, with 7 bases identical to TRBD1. This CDR3 contains 12 residues. V lost 7 bases and J lost 3; bases outside the gene matches: 4. Germline V gene sequence: CDR1 SQVTM, CDR2 ANQGSEA. CDR3 residues: CSAETGTDTQYF. The CDR3 bases that were read are TGCAGCGCCGAGACAGGGACAGATACG.

This clone appeared many times. The read finishes 3 residues shy of the CDR3 end, and the germline J gene is used to complete it. V gene TRBV19 combines with J gene TRBJ2-4, with D perhaps given as TRBD1 or TRBD2 (6 bases each). CDR1 LNHDA and CDR2 SQIVND come from the germline V gene (reference sequence). Trimming removed 6 bases from V and 1 base from J, with 13 bases in between. The CDR3 runs to 15 residues. The part of the CDR3 DNA that was read is TGTGCCAGTAGGATGGAGGGGGTGGCCAAAAACATT. Amino acid sequence: CASRMEGVAKNI. The CDR3 in its entirety is CASRMEGVAKNIQYF.

The table lists this clone with a few counts. This CDR3 reads CASSPGLASGELFF. The CDR3 bases that were read are TGTGCCAGCAGCCCGGGACTAGCGTCCGGGGAG. The V gene is TRBV11-1, the J gene TRBJ2-2; 10 bases agree with TRBD2. The sequenced fragment ends 3 residues before the CDR3 boundary, so the rest is inferred from the germline J gene. The CDR3 is 14 residues long. Germline CDR1 and CDR2: SGHAT and FQDESV (reference sequence). After removal of 5 bases from V and 6 bases from J, the junction contained 3 bases not matched to a gene.

This clone was observed at least ten times. The CDR3 end lies 3 residues beyond the end of the read and is filled in from the germline J gene. The rearrangement uses TRBV6-2 or TRBV6-3 and TRBJ2-7; the D gene is possibly TRBD2 (6 bases). The CDR3 runs to 12 residues. Per the germline V gene, CDR1 is MNHEY and CDR2 is SVGEGT. V dropped 4 bases and J dropped 3 bases, with 7 bases sitting between them. The CDR3 DNA, read in part, is TGTGCCAGCAGTTCCGGGGGCTACGAG. It translates to CASSSGGYE. The CDR3, in full, reads CASSSGGYEQYF.

This clone was counted many times. The CDR3 is cut off 3 residues early in the read; its end comes from the germline J gene. The V call is TRBV9, the J call TRBJ1-2; 7 bases line up with TRBD1. The V gene end was trimmed by 5 bases and the J gene end by 3 bases; junction bases not matched to a gene: 4. Germline loops: CDR1 SGDLS, CDR2 YYNGEE. The CDR3 consists of 13 residues. Here the CDR3 reads CASSRGGDYGYTF. CDR3 DNA, as far as it was read: TGTGCCAGCAGTCGAGGGGGCGACTATGGC.